This record looks at one TCR beta chain sequence and its context. The data derive from a study of blood T cell repertoires in COVID-19. Study overall: The origin of the acute and convalescent COVID-19 samples was the United States, Italy and Spain.

Per the original data handling: Estimation of nucleated cell counts was performed using reference gene primer amplification. This table comes from immunoSEQ multiplex PCR, and its TCRdb copy is limited to in-frame clones, with some not included. V, J and clone size are those of that table, while D and trimming were read from the DNA. This repertoire shows about 150,000 clones, approximately 87% found once; its top ten account for roughly 8%. This CDR3 contains 15 residues. The V end lost 3 bases, the J end lost 1 base, and 15 bases lay between the germline ends. Germline values: CDR1 DFQATT, CDR2 SNEGSKA (reference sequence).

Sequenced material: peripheral blood. The receptor was isolated from a woman aged 45-60 years with active or convalescent COVID-19. The V gene is TRBV20-1, the J gene TRBJ1-1; D perhaps matches TRBD1 (5 bases). CDR3: CSASPLREENTEAFF. The CDR3 DNA is TGCAGTGCTAGTCCCCTCAGGGAAGAGAACACTGAAGCTTTCTTT.